One and the same sample provided the 10 T cell receptor beta chains below, sequenced in a study of breast tumors, draining lymph nodes, adjacent tissues. Axillary draining lymph nodes of breast cancer patients supplied the node samples. TCRdb itself ran the multiplex PCR reads through MiXCR, one entry per CDR3 protein. Among over 250,000 distinct CDR3 sequences listed, 30% were seen once. The specimen sequenced was axillary lymph node tissue. These receptors were collected from a female donor with breast cancer. Some clones in this sample may be carry-over from other donors' samples.

This clonotype was observed many times. The gene calls are TRBV4-2 and TRBJ2-3; no clear D gene. Between the trimmed V and J ends, which lost 0 bases and 2 bases, there was a span of 6 bases. Germline lookup yields CDR1 LGHNA and CDR2 YNFKEQ. The CDR3 runs to 14 residues. DNA for the CDR3: TGTGCCAGCAGCCAAGATCGGGCCACAGATACGCAGTATTTT. Translating it yields CASSQDRATDTQYF.

This clonotype was picked up many times. This chain links TRBV20-1 with TRBJ1-2; the D gene is possibly TRBD1 (6 bases). The germline V and J ends were trimmed by 3 bases and 5 bases, with 13 bases remaining between them. The CDR3 spans 13 residues. Germline V gene data show CDR1 as DFQATT and CDR2 as SNEGSKA (reference sequence). The CDR3: CSASTGGAYGYTF. CDR3 nucleotide sequence: TGCAGTGCTAGTACGGGGGGCGCGTATGGCTACACCTTC.

In this sample, this clonotype turned up a few times. This sequence joins TRBV30 and TRBJ1-2; D possibly corresponds to TRBD1 (6 bases). This CDR3 is built from 13 residues. Trimming stripped 5 bases from V and 6 bases from J, with 16 bases between. CDR1 is GTSNPN, CDR2 SVGIG, per germline (reference sequence). The CDR3 spells CAWVTGGVDGYTF. The CDR3 DNA sequence: TGTGCCTGGGTGACAGGAGGGGTAGATGGCTACACCTTC.

This clonotype was recorded many times. The chain is built from TRBV7-9 and TRBJ2-7; D may be TRBD1 or TRBD2 (5 bases each). Trimming pared 5 bases from V and 3 bases from J, leaving 17 bases between. CDR1 is SEHNR and CDR2 is FQNEAQ in the germline V gene (reference sequence). The CDR3 is 15 amino acids. Here the CDR3 DNA reads TGTGCCAGCAGCCCGGCCAGGGAGCAAAGCTACGAGCAGTACTTC. Its translation is CASSPAREQSYEQYF.

The table lists this clonotype with a few counts. This sequence joins TRBV28 and TRBJ2-2, with D tentatively TRBD1 (5 bases). V was cut by 2 bases and J by 5 bases, with 9 bases left in between. CDR1 is MDHEN, CDR2 SYDVKM, per germline. The CDR3 totals 14 residues. CDR3 sequence reads: CASSLAGITGELFF. CDR3 nucleotide sequence: TGTGCCAGCAGTTTAGCAGGGATAACCGGGGAGCTGTTTTTT.

In its sample, this clonotype was seen many times. The chain combines TRBV29-1 with TRBJ2-7; D unclear. V lost 3 bases and J 5 bases, leaving 8 bases between the germline ends. Looked up from germline, CDR1 is SQVTM and CDR2 is ANQGSEA. This CDR3 comprises 11 residues. The CDR3 sequence is CSVDMGNEQYF. CDR3 DNA: TGCAGCGTTGATATGGGGAACGAGCAGTACTTC.

This clonotype was found many times. J is TRBJ2-1 and V is TRBV5-1; 9 nucleotides match TRBD2. This CDR3 has 14 residues. The J segment lost 6 bases and the V segment lost 2 bases, leaving 3 bases of the junction unmatched. Germline loops: CDR1 SGHRS, CDR2 YFSETQ. The CDR3 sequence: CASSLAGGVNEQFF. CDR3 nucleotide sequence: TGCGCCAGCAGCTTAGCGGGAGGTGTCAATGAGCAGTTCTTC.

Many counts were recorded for this clonotype. J is TRBJ2-6 and V is TRBV6-4, with 12 bases fitting TRBD2. The junction had 1 base not matched to a gene; V was cut back by 7 bases and J by 0 bases. Germline CDR1 and CDR2: MRHNA and SNTAGT. The CDR3 length is 16 residues. The CDR3, as DNA: TGTGCCAGCACGACTAGCGGGAGCTCTGGGGCCAACGTCCTGACTTTC. It translates to CASTTSGSSGANVLTF.

The rearrangement joins TRBV15 to TRBJ1-4, with D unresolved. Germline values: CDR1 LNHNV, CDR2 YYDKDF (reference sequence). Trimming cost V 3 bases and J 5 bases, with 7 bases left between them. The CDR3 has 13 amino acids. CDR3 amino acids: CATSSDGNEKLFF. The DNA of the CDR3 is TGTGCCACCAGCAGCGATGGAAATGAAAAACTGTTTTTT.

On this clonotype: A much larger clone lies a single base off, so this may be a read error. The chain combines TRBV11-2 with TRBJ2-1; 7 positions agree with TRBD1. CDR3 size: 15 residues. Germline values: CDR1 SGHAT, CDR2 FQNNGV. CDR3 loop: CTSSLDRARVKEQFF. The CDR3 DNA is TGTACCAGCAGCCTCGACAGGGCGCGGGTAAAGGAGCAGTTCTTC.